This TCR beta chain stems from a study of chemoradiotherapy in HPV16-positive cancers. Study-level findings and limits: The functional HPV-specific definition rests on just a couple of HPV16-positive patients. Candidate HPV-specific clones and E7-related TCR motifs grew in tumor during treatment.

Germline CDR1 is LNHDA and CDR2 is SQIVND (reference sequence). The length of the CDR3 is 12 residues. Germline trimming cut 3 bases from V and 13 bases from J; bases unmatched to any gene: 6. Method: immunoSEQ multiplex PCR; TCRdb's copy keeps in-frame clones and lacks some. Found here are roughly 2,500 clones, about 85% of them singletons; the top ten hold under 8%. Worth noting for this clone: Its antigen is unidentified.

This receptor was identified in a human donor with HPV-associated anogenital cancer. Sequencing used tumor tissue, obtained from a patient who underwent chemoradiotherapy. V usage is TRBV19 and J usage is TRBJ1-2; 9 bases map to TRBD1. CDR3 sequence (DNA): TGTGCCAGTAGTATCGGCGGGACAGGGCTCACCTTC. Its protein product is CASSIGGTGLTF. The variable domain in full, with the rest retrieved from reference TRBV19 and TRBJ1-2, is DGGITQSPKYLFRKEGQNVTLSCEQNLNHDAMYWYRQDPGQGLRLIYYSQIVNDFQKGDIAEGYSVSREKKESFPLTVTSAQKNPTAFYLCASSIGGTGLTFGSGTRLTVV.